This TCR beta chain was sequenced during a study of T cell changes during pregnancy in multiple sclerosis. This CDR3 is 15 amino acids long. V was shortened by 10 bases and J by 0 bases, with 17 bases between the two germline ends. Germline V lookup: CDR1 SGHDT, CDR2 YYEEEE. This table comes from immunoSEQ multiplex PCR, and its TCRdb copy is limited to in-frame clones, with some not included. The sample lists 58,000 or so clones; around 92% were seen once. This receptor was obtained from a female donor with multiple sclerosis, enrolled in a pregnancy study. The sample here was peripheral blood, taken in the first trimester of pregnancy. The chain uses TRBV5-6 and TRBJ2-1, with D unclear. Here the CDR3 DNA reads TGTGCCTCAAAATGGTCAGGAAGCTCCTACAATGAGCAGTTCTTC. Its translation is CASKWSGSSYNEQFF.